Shown below are 11 T cell receptor beta chains from a single sample sequenced in a study of ipilimumab plus nivolumab after autologous stem cell transplantation. Here immunoSEQ multiplex PCR was the method, and the copy in TCRdb shows in-frame clones only, minus some. The sample gives around 13,000 clones, around four fifths of which show up once; over 15% is in the top ten. The sequencing used PBMCs, collected in a trial of ipilimumab plus nivolumab as post-transplant consolidation. The receptors shown here come from a male donor with diffuse large B-cell lymphoma.

The chain couples TRBV6-6 to TRBJ2-2; maybe TRBD2 (5 bases). The V and J ends lost 7 bases and 4 bases respectively, with 16 bases between them. There are 15 residues in the CDR3. In germline, CDR1 is MNHNY, CDR2 SVGAGI (reference sequence). CDR3 amino acids: CASKTAGRGTGELFF. In nucleotides, the CDR3 is TGTGCCAGCAAAACGGCTGGTCGGGGCACCGGGGAGCTGTTTTTT.

This clone was observed a few times. This rearrangement joins TRBV7-9 to TRBJ1-2, with 9 bases identical to TRBD1. Per germline, CDR1 SEHNR and CDR2 FQNEAQ (reference sequence). With V trimmed by 6 bases and J by 7 bases, 9 bases remained unmatched. This CDR3 is 14 amino acids long. The CDR3 DNA is TGTGCCAGCAGGCTAACAGGGGGCAAGGTTGGCTACACCTTC. Residues: CASRLTGGKVGYTF.

This clone has a single count. The chain couples TRBV19 to TRBJ1-5; D uncertain. The CDR3 is made up of 13 amino acids. CDR1 and CDR2 from the germline V gene are LNHDA and SQIVND (reference sequence). The V gene lost 7 bases and the J gene lost 3 bases, with 10 bases spanning the gap. The CDR3 loop is CASMSRNNQPQHF. The CDR3 bases are TGTGCCAGTATGAGCAGGAACAATCAGCCCCAGCATTTT.

The chain carries TRBV25-1 and TRBJ2-7; a possible D gene is TRBD2 (6 bases). The CDR3 is made up of 14 amino acids. V lost 2 bases to trimming and J lost 2 bases, with 10 bases between them. Looked up from germline, CDR1 is MGHDK and CDR2 is SYGVNS. In DNA, the CDR3 is TGTGCCAGCAGTGAACGTGGGAGGACCTACGAGCAGTACTTC. This translates into CASSERGRTYEQYF.

The chain joins TRBV6-5 to TRBJ1-2; no firm D call. Trimming cost V 2 bases and J 5 bases, with 9 bases left between them. The CDR3 extends over 13 amino acids. Per the germline V gene, CDR1 is MNHEY and CDR2 is SVGAGI. CDR3 protein: CASSYGEVYGYTF. The CDR3 region has the DNA TGTGCCAGCAGTTACGGGGAAGTTTATGGCTACACCTTC.

The chain uses TRBV11-2 and TRBJ1-4, with D possibly being TRBD1 (5 bases). Trimming removed 4 bases from V and 7 bases from J, with 10 bases in between. The CDR3 has 13 residues. Per germline, CDR1 SGHAT and CDR2 FQNNGV. CDR3: CASSSGTGEKLFF. CDR3 bases: TGTGCCAGCAGCTCCGGGACCGGTGAAAAACTGTTTTTT.

V usage is TRBV19 and J usage is TRBJ2-6, with a possible D match to TRBD1 (5 bases). This CDR3 contains 18 residues. Germline lookup yields CDR1 LNHDA and CDR2 SQIVND (reference sequence). V was cut by 7 bases and J by 2 bases, with 21 bases left in between. CDR3 sequence: CASNPQAGFVPGANVLTF. The DNA for the CDR3 is TGTGCCAGTAACCCACAGGCAGGGTTTGTCCCTGGGGCCAACGTCCTGACTTTC.

The chain employs TRBV6-4 and TRBJ2-2; D unclear. The V end lost 1 base, the J end lost 6 bases, and 12 bases lay between the germline ends. This CDR3 contains 15 residues. Germline V gene data show CDR1 as MRHNA and CDR2 as SNTAGT. The CDR3 loop reads CASSDLRESPGELFF. The CDR3 DNA reads TGTGCCAGCAGTGACTTGAGAGAATCCCCCGGGGAGCTGTTTTTT.

This chain joins TRBV25-1 and TRBJ1-5, with a possible D match to TRBD1 (5 bases). The CDR3 is made up of 13 amino acids. Per germline, CDR1 MGHDK and CDR2 SYGVNS. The germline V and J ends were trimmed by 5 bases and 6 bases, with 11 bases remaining between them. CDR3 protein: CASSTGTTQPQHF. The CDR3 nucleotides read TGTGCCAGCAGTACAGGAACGACTCAGCCCCAGCATTTT.

The chain recombines TRBV10-3 with TRBJ1-1; D gene ambiguous. The V and J ends lost 0 bases and 4 bases respectively, with 15 bases between them. The CDR3 runs 16 residues. Looked up from germline, CDR1 is ENHRY and CDR2 is SYGVKD. The CDR3 bases are TGTGCCATCAGTGAGTCGAAGTTCACCGGGAGCACTGAAGCTTTCTTT. Protein sequence: CAISESKFTGSTEAFF.

Relative to its sample, this clone is medium-sized. The V gene is TRBV11-2, the J gene TRBJ2-1, with 8 bases fitting TRBD2. J gave up 6 bases and V 2 bases, and 12 bases lay outside the gene matches. The CDR3 consists of 17 residues. Germline V lookup: CDR1 SGHAT, CDR2 FQNNGV. CDR3 nucleotides: TGTGCCAGCAGCTTAAGGCCGGGGACTAGTACGACCAATGAGCAGTTCTTC. Translated: CASSLRPGTSTTNEQFF. Variable domain in full (rest from reference TRBV11-2 and TRBJ2-1): EAGVAQSPRYKIIEKRQSVAFWCNPISGHATLYWYQQILGQGPKLLIQFQNNGVVDDSQLPKDRFSAERLKGVDSTLKIQPAKLEDSAVYLCASSLRPGTSTTNEQFFGPGTRLTVL.